The 8 T cell receptor beta chains reported below all come from one sample, sequenced in a study of shared clonotypes between healthy human individuals. Sequenced by immunoSEQ multiplex PCR; TCRdb stores in-frame clones only, minus some. The repertoire holds around 600,000 clones, around 95% seen once, with over 0.095% in the top ten. Naive-designated CD8 cells lacked CD45RO, were positively enriched for CCR7, and omitted terminally differentiated effector memory CD45RA+ cells. The material sequenced was naive CD8+ T cells sorted from blood. The origin of the receptors is a woman in her twenties or thirties in good health.

The chain combines TRBV7-8 with TRBJ2-7, with 7 bases identical to TRBD2. The CDR3 runs to 14 residues. V lost 3 bases to trimming and J lost 2 bases; unmatched junction nucleotides: 4. CDR1 and CDR2 (germline): SGHVS, FQNEAQ. Written as DNA, the CDR3 is TGTGCCAGCAGCTTCGGACTAGAAGCCTACGAGCAGTACTTC. Protein product: CASSFGLEAYEQYF.

The V gene is TRBV13, the J gene TRBJ2-3, with 10 nucleotides matching TRBD2. Looked up from germline, CDR1 is PRHDT and CDR2 is FYEKMQ (reference sequence). CDR3 length equals 19 residues. Trimming removed 4 bases from V and 4 bases from J; junction bases left unmatched: 17. CDR3 sequence (DNA): TGTGCCAGCAGCTCACAGCGGGAGGGCCGGCCTTTTCCGGCAGATACGCAGTATTTT. Translation gives CASSSQREGRPFPADTQYF.

CDR3 coding DNA: TGTGCCAGCGTGACAGGGTTCAATGGCTACACCTTC. This sequence encodes CASVTGFNGYTF. This chain joins TRBV28 and TRBJ1-2, with TRBD1 matching 7 bases. The CDR3 sequence is 12 residues long. Germline V gene lookup returns CDR1 MDHEN and CDR2 SYDVKM. V lost 8 bases and J lost 6; bases outside the gene matches: 6.

The chain combines TRBV5-1 with TRBJ2-3; no definite D call. CDR3 length: 12 amino acids. Trimming left V 4 bases short and J 0 bases short, with 3 bases between. CDR1 SGHRS and CDR2 YFSETQ come from the germline V gene. The CDR3: CASSLSTDTQYF. The CDR3 coding sequence is TGCGCCAGCAGCCTTAGCACAGATACGCAGTATTTT.

This rearrangement joins TRBV5-6 to TRBJ1-2; possibly TRBD1 for D (5 bases). Between the trimmed V and J ends, which lost 0 bases and 0 bases, there was a span of 15 bases. There are 17 residues in the CDR3. CDR1 and CDR2 (germline): SGHDT, YYEEEE. This CDR3 reads CASSLAPGHPANYGYTF. The CDR3 nucleotides are TGTGCCAGCAGCTTGGCCCCCGGACATCCAGCTAACTATGGCTACACCTTC. Full variable domain (missing parts from reference TRBV5-6 and TRBJ1-2): DAGVTQSPTHLIKTRGQQVTLRCSPKSGHDTVSWYQQALGQGPQFIFQYYEEEERQRGNFPDRFSGHQFPNYSSELNVNALLLGDSALYLCASSLAPGHPANYGYTFGSGTRLTVV.

This rearrangement joins TRBV9 to TRBJ2-3; D may correspond to TRBD1 or TRBD2 (6 bases each). The germline V and J ends were trimmed by 0 bases and 4 bases, with 15 bases remaining between them. Germline CDR1 is SGDLS and CDR2 is YYNGEE. The CDR3 is made up of 16 amino acids. CDR3: CASSVVGGSSPDTQYF. In nucleotides, the CDR3 is TGTGCCAGCAGCGTAGTGGGGGGCAGTAGCCCAGATACGCAGTATTTT.

The V call is TRBV27, the J call TRBJ2-7; 7 bases fit TRBD2. Unmatched junction bases numbered 6, after V lost 8 bases and J lost 5 bases. The CDR3 sequence is 12 residues long. Germline V gene sequence: CDR1 MNHEY, CDR2 SMNVEV (reference sequence). Written as DNA, the CDR3 is TGTGCCAGCCGCGGGACTAAGAACGAGCAGTACTTC. Translated: CASRGTKNEQYF.

The chain is built from TRBV4-1 and TRBJ2-7; D not certain. The CDR3 covers 14 residues. CDR1 and CDR2 from the germline V gene are MGHRA and YSYEKL. V was cut by 0 bases and J by 3 bases, with 9 bases left in between. CDR3 protein: CASSQEWTIYEQYF. CDR3 nucleotide sequence: TGCGCCAGCAGCCAAGAATGGACGATCTACGAGCAGTACTTC.